This T cell receptor (beta chain) came from a study of Ad26.COV2.S vaccination and SARS-CoV-2 variants (dated by TCRdb to about 2021). Concerning the study at large: Vaccine-arm donors came from COV1001, a multicentre, randomized, double-blind, placebo-controlled phase I-IIa trial of Ad26.COV2.S in healthy adults. The TCR-sequenced set comprised around 30 samples: some 19 Ad26.COV2.S vaccine recipients, 5 placebo recipients and 8 SARS-CoV-2 convalescent individuals. Ad26.COV2.S was administered intramuscularly at a dose of 5x10^10 or 1x10^11 viral particles, either as one shot or as two shots given 56 days apart. Investigators remained blinded to trial group allocation during experiments and outcome assessment. Trial participants were randomized into five groups of five: low-dose or high-dose Ad26.COV2.S given once or twice, or placebo on both occasions. TCRbeta repertoire sequencing served as the tool for gauging how specific and how broad the SARS-CoV-2-reactive T cell receptors were following Ad26.COV2.S vaccination.

Sample treatment or condition, as interpreted from the label and publication: some 20 received Ad26.COV2.S at low or high dose, single or two shots; roughly five received placebo; per-sample allocation not given. For vaccine and placebo recipients, repertoires were sequenced using samples collected on day 63 after the first injection. In Cohort 1b, about 27 adults aged 18-55 years were enrolled at a single site in Boston, USA, between 29 July and 7 August 2020. Ad26.COV2.S was a replication-incompetent adenovirus type 26 vector that expressed a prefusion-stabilized SARS-CoV-2 spike protein derived from the original Wuhan strain. Taken from the germline V gene (reference sequence), the CDR1 and CDR2 loops are SGHKS and YYEKEE. The junction carries 18 bases between V and J, which are trimmed by 4 bases and 7 bases respectively. Inclusive of the bounding cysteine and phenylalanine, the CDR3 is 14 residues long. Here the CDR3 DNA is all that survives: 42 bases in frame from base 1.

The immunoSEQ Assay was used to sequence TCRbeta CDR3 regions. After extraction, genomic DNA underwent amplification by bias-controlled multiplex PCR, followed by high-throughput sequencing. The paper's data handling went like this. To quantify the absolute abundance of every unique TCRbeta CDR3 region, sequences were collapsed and filtered. Usable DNA was measured by amplifying reference genes present in all nucleated cells, and TCRbeta template counts were normalized to that usable DNA to estimate T cell fraction. Repertoire TCRs were annotated as SARS-CoV-2-specific when V gene, CDR3 amino acid sequence and J gene were exactly matched to a known reactive TCR set. The reference SARS-CoV-2 TCR set was obtained from MIRA and was filtered for enrichment in COVID-19-positive ImmuneCODE repertoires, whereby public or cross-reactive TCRs were removed. Using the MIRA antigens, annotated TCRs were further analysed by specific ORF or by position within an ORF. Depth was the summed frequency of annotated unique rearrangements, while breadth was defined as annotated unique rearrangements over total unique productive rearrangements. TCR breadth was compared between groups using two-sided Wilcoxon rank-sum tests. As stored in TCRdb, this immuneACCESS dataset retains in-frame rearrangements with V and J assigned. A fraction of the clones does not appear; measured against another copy, unresolved V genes explain less than half of the discrepancy, and the remainder lacks a known reason. That table furnishes V, J and clone size, whereas the DNA furnished D and trimming. The sample data list roughly 350,000 clones, and around 90% of these were observed just once. 3.4% of the sample comes from the top ten.

The paper's findings and limits, for the study overall: It was noted by the authors that total T cell responses may have been underestimated by the TCR breadth and depth analyses. After vaccination, spike-specific CD8+ and CD4+ T cell responses were reported to show substantial breadth. Comparable non-spike TCR breadth was observed between vaccine and placebo recipients, consistent with only spike being contained in the vaccine. Spike-specific TCR breadth was higher in Ad26.COV2.S recipients than in placebo recipients (P = 0.0014). Comparing responses between vaccine doses or regimens was not something the study was powered to do.

With respect to this clone: What this receptor recognizes is not known. Base quality data are lacking; no much larger clone is found one base away.

The origin of this receptor is a person aged 18-65 years who received the Ad26.COV2.S COVID-19 vaccine or a placebo. Sequencing used peripheral blood, obtained in a trial of Ad26.COV2.S vaccine versus placebo. Recombination joined TRBV5-5 with TRBJ2-7; matching of 6 bases hints at TRBD1 as the D gene. The CDR3 is CASSPAVGAREQYF. In nucleotides, the sequence is TGTGCCAGCAGCCCCGCCGTGGGGGCGCGGGAGCAGTACTTC.